A single sample is the source of the 17 T cell receptor beta chains below, sequenced in a study of chemoradiotherapy in HPV16-positive cancers. Assay: immunoSEQ multiplex PCR; the TCRdb copy retains only in-frame clones and omits some. Of several thousand clones listed, roughly three quarters are singletons. Sample acquisition took place from a patient who underwent chemoradiotherapy. All receptors derive from a human donor with HPV-associated anogenital cancer.

The CDR3 DNA is TGTGCCAGCAGTTTCGGCGGGGGGACCCACTACGAGCAGTACTTC. Protein product: CASSFGGGTHYEQYF. The rearrangement links TRBV6-5 to TRBJ2-7; 8 bases line up with TRBD2. Unmatched junction bases numbered 8, after V lost 4 bases and J lost 3 bases. CDR3 length equals 15 residues. In germline, CDR1 is MNHEY, CDR2 SVGAGI.

The chain is built from TRBV5-4 and TRBJ2-7; possible D gene TRBD1, 5 bases. Per the germline V gene, CDR1 is SGHNT and CDR2 is YYREEE (reference sequence). Trimming took 2 bases from V and 5 from J, leaving 14 bases between them. The CDR3 spans 14 residues. The DNA of the CDR3 is TGTGCCAGCAGCTTCGCCAGGGTGCCGAACGAGCAGTACTTC. Protein product: CASSFARVPNEQYF.

This sequence joins TRBV2 and TRBJ2-7; the match to TRBD1 covers 10 bases. Trimming at V came to 4 bases and at J to 5 bases, leaving 5 bases not matched to a gene. CDR1 and CDR2 (germline): SNHLY, FYNNEI. The CDR3 length is 14 residues. In nucleotides, the CDR3 is TGTGCCAGCAGTGGACAGGGGGCAAGAAACGAGCAGTACTTC. Encoded protein: CASSGQGARNEQYF.

This clone was found once. The rearrangement links TRBV18 to TRBJ2-7; 8 bases fit TRBD2. Looked up from germline, CDR1 is KGHSH and CDR2 is LQKENI. J gave up 0 bases and V 6 bases, and 7 bases lay outside the gene matches. This CDR3 has 15 residues. Written as DNA, the CDR3 is TGTGCCAGCTCGGAAGGACTAGCCGACTCCTACGAGCAGTACTTC. It specifies CASSEGLADSYEQYF.

The genes are TRBV5-4 and TRBJ2-1, with TRBD2 matching 12 bases. Germline CDR1 and CDR2: SGHNT and YYREEE (reference sequence). J was trimmed by 7 bases and V by 4 bases; bases with no gene match: 6. The CDR3 sequence is 15 residues long. The CDR3 DNA reads TGTGCCAGCAGCCCTAGCGGGGGGGCGTTGAATGAGCAGTTCTTC. Its protein is CASSPSGGALNEQFF.

J is TRBJ1-6 and V is TRBV30; D gene unclear. CDR3 length: 14 amino acids. V was pared by 4 bases and J by 0 bases, with 7 bases between. CDR1 and CDR2 (germline): GTSNPN, SVGIG (reference sequence). CDR3 in DNA: TGTGCCTGGACGGAGGACTCCTATAATTCACCCCTCCACTTT. Amino acids: CAWTEDSYNSPLHF. Looking up the rest from reference TRBV30 and TRBJ1-6 gives the full variable domain: SQTIHQWPATLVQPVGSPLSLECTVEGTSNPNLYWYRQAAGRGLQLLFYSVGIGQISSEVPQNLSASRPQDRQFILSSKKLLLSDSGFYLCAWTEDSYNSPLHFGNGTRLTVT.

V and J are TRBV29-1 and TRBJ2-2; 7 bases fit TRBD1. J gave up 2 bases and V 5 bases, and 5 bases lay outside the gene matches. The CDR3 covers 14 residues. Germline assignment: CDR1 SQVTM and CDR2 ANQGSEA. The CDR3: CSVIGGVNTGELFF. The CDR3 region has the DNA TGCAGCGTTATAGGGGGCGTAAACACCGGGGAGCTGTTTTTT.

A single count supports this clone. The J gene is TRBJ1-1, the V gene TRBV4-1; D is unclear. Per germline, CDR1 MGHRA and CDR2 YSYEKL. This CDR3 is 14 amino acids long. Trimming removed 2 bases from V and 5 bases from J, with 12 bases in between. The CDR3 region is CASSQRGLSTEAFF. In DNA form, the CDR3 reads TGCGCCAGCAGCCAACGGGGATTGAGTACTGAAGCTTTCTTT.

The chain joins TRBV30 to TRBJ1-5; D not certain. CDR1 and CDR2 (germline): GTSNPN, SVGIG (reference sequence). V shed 1 base and J shed 4 bases, with 5 bases lying between them. This CDR3 comprises 12 residues. DNA for the CDR3: TGTGCCTGGAGTGGGCCAAATCAGCCCCAGCATTTT. It codes for CAWSGPNQPQHF.

Details on this clone: An end of the junction does not agree with germline; a read error may underlie this. The genes are TRBV7-9 and TRBJ1-2, with 8 bases identical to TRBD1. The CDR3 contains 13 residues. CDR1 SEHNR and CDR2 FQNEAQ come from the germline V gene (reference sequence). CDR3 sequence (DNA): TGTGCCAGCACCCCCAAAGGGACAGGACAGAGAGGCTTC. This gives the protein CASTPKGTGQRGF.

V gene TRBV15 combines with J gene TRBJ2-7; D possibly uses TRBD1 or TRBD2 (5 bases each). The CDR3 totals 14 residues. V was clipped by 0 bases and J by 3 bases, with 9 bases between them. CDR1 is LNHNV, CDR2 YYDKDF, per germline (reference sequence). The CDR3 coding sequence is TGTGCCACCAGCAGAGACAGGGACCGCTACGAGCAGTACTTC. Its translation is CATSRDRDRYEQYF.

The chain joins TRBV10-3 to TRBJ2-7, with D unresolved. The CDR3 loop spans 13 amino acids. In germline, CDR1 is ENHRY, CDR2 SYGVKD. Trimming left V 6 bases short and J 3 bases short, with 12 bases between. CDR3 sequence: CAISVDGNYEQYF. The CDR3 nucleotides read TGTGCCATCAGCGTCGATGGAAACTACGAGCAGTACTTC.

V and J are TRBV10-3 and TRBJ1-2; D may be TRBD1 (6 bases). There are 15 residues in the CDR3. V dropped 6 bases and J dropped 8 bases, with 22 bases sitting between them. Germline-derived CDR1 and CDR2 are ENHRY and SYGVKD. The CDR3 DNA sequence: TGTGCCATCAGGGGGATCGATACAGGGATCTCGGGCTACACCTTC. Its protein is CAIRGIDTGISGYTF.

The genes are TRBV7-9 and TRBJ2-7; D not resolved. The V and J ends lost 0 bases and 7 bases respectively, with 7 bases between them. This CDR3 has 12 amino acids. Per the germline V gene, CDR1 is SEHNR and CDR2 is FQNEAQ (reference sequence). The CDR3 nucleotides read TGTGCCAGCAGCTTAGCGGGGTTTGAGCAGTACTTC. It codes for CASSLAGFEQYF.

The V call is TRBV28, the J call TRBJ1-1; D unclear. V was trimmed by 3 bases and J by 10 bases, leaving 12 bases between them. The CDR3 sequence is 12 residues long. Germline CDR1 MDHEN, CDR2 SYDVKM. The chain's CDR3 is CASSLARLAAFF. The CDR3 DNA follows: TGTGCCAGCAGTTTGGCGCGCTTGGCAGCTTTCTTT.

This clone has a handful of counts. The rearrangement joins TRBV7-9 to TRBJ2-1; D unclear. V lost 2 bases and J 0 bases, leaving 8 bases between the germline ends. CDR3 length equals 15 residues. The germline V gene has CDR1 SEHNR and CDR2 FQNEAQ (reference sequence). The CDR3 sequence: CASSLSEFSYNEQFF. As DNA, the CDR3 is TGTGCCAGCAGCTTATCCGAGTTCTCCTACAATGAGCAGTTCTTC.

A single count supports this clone. The CDR3 sequence is CASSLNRDNEQFF. The CDR3 nucleotides read TGTGCCAGCAGCTTAAACAGGGACAATGAGCAGTTCTTC. This chain links TRBV7-2 with TRBJ2-1; a weak D match, TRBD1 (6 bases). CDR1 is SGHTA and CDR2 is FQGNSA in the germline V gene. The CDR3 spans 13 residues. V shed 2 bases and J shed 5 bases, with 7 bases lying between them.